This TCR beta chain was sequenced in a study of blood T cells in healthy people across ages. Combining a sample-barcoded 5' primer with a J-beta primer mix, a second PCR ran for about 7 to 11 cycles. No fewer than 3 million CDR3-containing paired-end reads came from each sample. One entry per CDR3 protein, called by TCRdb with MiXCR from the 5' RACE reads. The repertoire holds 1.8 million or so distinct CDR3 sequences, with roughly two fifths as singletons. The study's findings and limits: No conclusive comparison of naive versus antigen-experienced cells was possible with unsorted PBMCs. The study lacked donor CMV status, which possibly confounded expanded clonotype changes.

The CDR3 is 14 residues long. The germline V gene encodes CDR1 DFQATT and CDR2 SNEGSKA (reference sequence). Trimming removed 3 bases at V and 2 bases at J, with 11 bases between. To note about this clonotype: The antigen is unknown.

Input material: blood. The chain uses TRBV20-1 and TRBJ2-4; perhaps TRBD1 as D (5 bases). The receptor comes from a human donor in good health. CDR3 nucleotide sequence: TGCAGTGCTAGGGGGCTGCGATCCAAAAACATTCAGTACTTC. It specifies CSARGLRSKNIQYF.